A selection of T cell receptor beta chains follows, all from one sample in a study of early T cells in non-severe SARS-CoV-2 infection. TCRdb reanalysed the 5' RACE reads using MiXCR and keeps one entry per CDR3 protein. The table includes about 30,000 distinct CDR3 sequences, under 5% detected once. Sequenced sample: whole blood. Receptors originate from an adult who was a healthcare worker with PCR-confirmed SARS-CoV-2 infection or an uninfected control (not recorded which). The CDR3 runs from the conserved cysteine through the conserved F or W. Each record gives: V gene, CDR3 length, CDR3 protein.

>TRBV20-1|18
CSASSGADEHIAKNIQYF
>TRBV12-5|13
CASGLDSENTIYF
>TRBV5-5|13
CASSFSGTGELFF
>TRBV6-5|16
CASTDPSGRGATEAFF
>TRBV6-2/TRBV6-3|13
CASSLGVSDTQYF
>TRBV6-5|13
CASSYFRFTEAFF
>TRBV20-1|15
CSARDPGADSSPLHF
>TRBV29-1|15
CSVATPQRVSYGYTF
>TRBV7-2|14
CASSLGTGALPQHF
>TRBV7-2|14
CASSLAPGDQPQHF
>TRBV6-5|14
CASRKTGLNQPQHF
>TRBV12-3/TRBV12-4|15
CASSLNLGGLAGYTF
>TRBV13|15
CASSSRTGGSEKLFF
>TRBV29-1|13
CSVDTGYTGELFF
>TRBV20-1|14
CSAFSGTHTGELFF
>TRBV15|15
CATSRPTEGPYEQYF
>TRBV29-1|13
CSVEDGVNTEAFF
>TRBV10-3|13
CAISRPANNPQYF
>TRBV5-6|12
CASSFGGYEQFF